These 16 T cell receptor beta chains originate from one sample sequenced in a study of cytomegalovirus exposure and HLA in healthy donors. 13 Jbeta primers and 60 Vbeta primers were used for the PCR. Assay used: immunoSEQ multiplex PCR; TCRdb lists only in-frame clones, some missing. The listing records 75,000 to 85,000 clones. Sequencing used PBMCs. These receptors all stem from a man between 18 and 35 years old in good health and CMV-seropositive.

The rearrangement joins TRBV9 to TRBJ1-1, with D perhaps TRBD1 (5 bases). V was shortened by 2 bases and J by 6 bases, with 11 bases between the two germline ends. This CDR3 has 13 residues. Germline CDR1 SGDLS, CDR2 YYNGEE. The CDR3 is CASSVAGRAEAFF. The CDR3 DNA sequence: TGTGCCAGCAGCGTCGCAGGGAGGGCTGAAGCTTTCTTT.

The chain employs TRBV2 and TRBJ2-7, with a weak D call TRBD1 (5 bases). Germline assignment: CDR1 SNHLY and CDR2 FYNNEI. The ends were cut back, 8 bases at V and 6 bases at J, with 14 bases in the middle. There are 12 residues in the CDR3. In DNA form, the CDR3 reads TGTGCCAGCCGGGCAGGGATCGGCGAGCAGTACTTC. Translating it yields CASRAGIGEQYF.

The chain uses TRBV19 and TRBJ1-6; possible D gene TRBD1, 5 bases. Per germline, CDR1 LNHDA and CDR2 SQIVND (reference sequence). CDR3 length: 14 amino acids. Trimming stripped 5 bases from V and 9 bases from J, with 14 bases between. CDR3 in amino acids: CASSGGEMSSPLHF. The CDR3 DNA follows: TGTGCCAGTAGTGGGGGGGAAATGAGTTCACCCCTCCACTTT.

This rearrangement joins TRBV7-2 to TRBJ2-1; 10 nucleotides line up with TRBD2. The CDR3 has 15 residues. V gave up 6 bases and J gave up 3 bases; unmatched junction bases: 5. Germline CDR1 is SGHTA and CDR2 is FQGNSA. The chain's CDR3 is CASSPSGGYYNEQFF. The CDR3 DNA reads TGTGCCAGCAGTCCTAGCGGGGGTTACTACAATGAGCAGTTCTTC.

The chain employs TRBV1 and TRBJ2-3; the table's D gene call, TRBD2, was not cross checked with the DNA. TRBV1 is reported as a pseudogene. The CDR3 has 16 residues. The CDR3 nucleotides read TGCACCAGCAGCCTTAGGACTCAAGTCTTAACAGATACGCAGTATTTT. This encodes CTSSLRTQVLTDTQYF.

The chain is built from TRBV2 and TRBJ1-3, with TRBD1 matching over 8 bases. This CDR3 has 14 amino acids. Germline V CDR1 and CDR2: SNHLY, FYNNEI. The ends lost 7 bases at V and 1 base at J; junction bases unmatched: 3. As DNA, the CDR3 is TGTGCCAGCAAGACAGGGGATTCTGGAAACACCATATATTTT. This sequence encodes CASKTGDSGNTIYF.

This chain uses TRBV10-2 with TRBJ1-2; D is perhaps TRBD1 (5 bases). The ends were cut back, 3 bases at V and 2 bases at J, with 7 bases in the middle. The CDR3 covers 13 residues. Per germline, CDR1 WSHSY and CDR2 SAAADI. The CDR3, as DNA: TGCGCCAGCAGTGACCAGGGAAACTATGGCTACACCTTC. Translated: CASSDQGNYGYTF.

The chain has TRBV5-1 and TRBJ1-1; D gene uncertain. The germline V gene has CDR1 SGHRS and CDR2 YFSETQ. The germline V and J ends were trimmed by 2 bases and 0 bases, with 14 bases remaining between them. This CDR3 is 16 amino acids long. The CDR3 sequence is CASSFTASSMNTEAFF. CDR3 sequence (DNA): TGCGCCAGCAGCTTCACAGCATCCTCCATGAACACTGAAGCTTTCTTT. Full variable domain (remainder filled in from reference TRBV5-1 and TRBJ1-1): KAGVTQTPRYLIKTRGQQVTLSCSPISGHRSVSWYQQTPGQGLQFLFEYFSETQRNKGNFPGRFSGRQFSNSRSEMNVSTLELGDSALYLCASSFTASSMNTEAFFGQGTRLTVV.

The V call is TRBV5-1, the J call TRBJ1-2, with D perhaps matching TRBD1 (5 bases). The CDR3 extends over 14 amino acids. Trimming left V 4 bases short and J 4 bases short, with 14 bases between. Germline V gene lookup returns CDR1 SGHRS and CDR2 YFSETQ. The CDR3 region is CASSALPTAYGYTF. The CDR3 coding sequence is TGCGCCAGCAGCGCCCTTCCGACAGCCTATGGCTACACCTTC. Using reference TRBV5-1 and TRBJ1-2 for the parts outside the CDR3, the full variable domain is KAGVTQTPRYLIKTRGQQVTLSCSPISGHRSVSWYQQTPGQGLQFLFEYFSETQRNKGNFPGRFSGRQFSNSRSEMNVSTLELGDSALYLCASSALPTAYGYTFGSGTRLTVV.

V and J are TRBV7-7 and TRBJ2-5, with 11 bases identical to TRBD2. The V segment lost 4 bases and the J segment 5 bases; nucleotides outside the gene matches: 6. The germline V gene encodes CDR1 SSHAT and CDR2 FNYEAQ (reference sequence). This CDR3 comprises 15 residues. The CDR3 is CASSSGLAVPETQYF. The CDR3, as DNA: TGTGCCAGCAGCTCGGGACTAGCGGTACCGGAGACCCAGTACTTC.

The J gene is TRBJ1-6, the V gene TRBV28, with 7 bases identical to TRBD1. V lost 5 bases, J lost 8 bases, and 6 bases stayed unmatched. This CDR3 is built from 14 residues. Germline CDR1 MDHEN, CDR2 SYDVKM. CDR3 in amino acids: CASSMTGMYSPLHF. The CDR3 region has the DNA TGTGCCAGCAGTATGACAGGGATGTATTCACCCCTCCACTTT.

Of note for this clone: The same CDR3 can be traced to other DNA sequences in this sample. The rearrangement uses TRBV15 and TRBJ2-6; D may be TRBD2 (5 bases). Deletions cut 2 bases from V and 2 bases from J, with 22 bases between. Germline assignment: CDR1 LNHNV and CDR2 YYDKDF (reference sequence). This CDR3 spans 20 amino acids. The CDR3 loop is CATSRSPGLASTTGANVLTF. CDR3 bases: TGTGCCACCAGCAGATCGCCCGGGCTCGCATCGACTACTGGGGCCAACGTCCTGACTTTC. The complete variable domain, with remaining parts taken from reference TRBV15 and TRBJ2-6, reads DAMVIQNPRYQVTQFGKPVTLSCSQTLNHNVMYWYQQKSSQAPKLLFHYYDKDFNNEADTPDNFQSRRPNTSFCFLDIRSPGLGDTAMYLCATSRSPGLASTTGANVLTFGAGSRLTVL.

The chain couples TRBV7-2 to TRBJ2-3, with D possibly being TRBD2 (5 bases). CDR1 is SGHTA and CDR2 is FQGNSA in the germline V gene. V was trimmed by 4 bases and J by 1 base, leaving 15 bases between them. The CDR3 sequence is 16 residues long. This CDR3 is CASSSRHGVGTDTQYF. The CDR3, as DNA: TGTGCCAGCAGCTCCCGTCACGGGGTGGGCACAGATACGCAGTATTTT.

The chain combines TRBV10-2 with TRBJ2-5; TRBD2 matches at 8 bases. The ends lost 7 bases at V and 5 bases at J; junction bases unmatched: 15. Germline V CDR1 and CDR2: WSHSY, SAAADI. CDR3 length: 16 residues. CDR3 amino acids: CASISGGGLGSETQYF. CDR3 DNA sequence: TGCGCCAGCATATCCGGGGGGGGGCTGGGTTCGGAGACCCAGTACTTC.

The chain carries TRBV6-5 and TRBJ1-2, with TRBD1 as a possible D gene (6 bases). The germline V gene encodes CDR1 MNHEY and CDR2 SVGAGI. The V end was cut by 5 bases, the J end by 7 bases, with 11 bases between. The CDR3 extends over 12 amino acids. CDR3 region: CASSRKGVGYTF. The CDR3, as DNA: TGTGCCAGCAGTCGTAAGGGGGTTGGCTACACCTTC.

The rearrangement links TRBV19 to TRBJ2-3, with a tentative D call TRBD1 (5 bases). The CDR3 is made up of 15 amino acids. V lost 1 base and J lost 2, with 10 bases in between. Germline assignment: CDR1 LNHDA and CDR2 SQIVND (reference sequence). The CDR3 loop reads CASSIGDSYTDTQYF. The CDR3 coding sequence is TGTGCCAGTAGTATAGGAGACAGCTACACAGATACGCAGTATTTT.